These 3 T cell receptor beta chains were sequenced from one sample in a study of T cell changes during pregnancy in multiple sclerosis. Profiled with immunoSEQ multiplex PCR; TCRdb holds only in-frame clones, not every one. This table holds around 61,000 clones, around 91% found once. This sample comprised peripheral blood, obtained in the third trimester of pregnancy. The receptors here all came from a female donor in good health, enrolled as a control in a pregnancy study.

CDR3 sequence: CASSARGQETQYF. The CDR3 bases are TGTGCCAGCAGTGCCAGGGGACAAGAGACCCAGTACTTC. V gene TRBV6-6 combines with J gene TRBJ2-5; possible D gene TRBD1, 6 bases. CDR1 is MNHNY, CDR2 SVGAGI, per germline (reference sequence). V was shortened by 5 bases and J by 2 bases, with 9 bases between the two germline ends. This CDR3 is built from 13 residues.

The rearrangement joins TRBV27 to TRBJ2-1; maybe TRBD2 (6 bases). Germline V gives CDR1 MNHEY, CDR2 SMNVEV (reference sequence). The CDR3 contains 16 residues. Trimming removed 5 bases from V and 0 bases from J, with 14 bases in between. As DNA, the CDR3 is TGTGCCAGCAGTCCCTTGGCGGGGAGCTCCTACAATGAGCAGTTCTTC. This codes for CASSPLAGSSYNEQFF.

The chain combines TRBV7-2 with TRBJ2-6; a weak D match, TRBD2 (6 bases). This CDR3 has 17 residues. From germline, CDR1 is SGHTA and CDR2 FQGNSA. Trimming removed 1 base at V and 0 bases at J, with 10 bases between. This CDR3 is CASSLVAGNSGANVLTF. For the CDR3, the DNA is TGTGCCAGCAGCTTAGTGGCGGGGAACTCTGGGGCCAACGTCCTGACTTTC.